One and the same sample provided the 3 T cell receptor beta chains below, sequenced in a study of cytomegalovirus exposure and HLA in healthy donors. Researchers ran the PCR with 60 Vbeta and 13 Jbeta primers. The table came from immunoSEQ multiplex PCR; TCRdb's copy has only in-frame clones and leaves some out. The sample has approximately 170,000 clones; approximately 88% are singletons. Sequences were obtained from PBMCs. The receptor source for this set is a boy under 10 years old in good health and CMV-seronegative.

The CDR3 protein is CASSLVRVISGNTIYF. CDR3 bases: TGTGCCAGCAGCTTAGTTCGGGTTATCTCTGGAAACACCATATATTTT. The J gene is TRBJ1-3, the V gene TRBV7-2; D unresolved. CDR3 length: 16 amino acids. Per the germline V gene, CDR1 is SGHTA and CDR2 is FQGNSA. Deletions cut 1 base from V and 0 bases from J, with 10 bases between.

The J gene is TRBJ2-5, the V gene TRBV27; 7 nucleotides agree with TRBD2. Germline V gives CDR1 MNHEY, CDR2 SMNVEV (reference sequence). V dropped 4 bases and J dropped 4; count of bases not matched to a gene: 9. This CDR3 region has 15 residues. In DNA form, the CDR3 reads TGTGCCAGCAGTTCCCATGAGCGGGGAGGAGAGACCCAGTACTTC. This sequence encodes CASSSHERGGETQYF.

The chain combines TRBV9 with TRBJ2-2; perhaps TRBD1 as D (6 bases). The CDR3 totals 14 residues. Trimming left V 9 bases short and J 4 bases short, with 16 bases between. Germline values: CDR1 SGDLS, CDR2 YYNGEE. The CDR3, as DNA: TGTGCCACCCAGGGGTCAAAACCCACCGGGGAGCTGTTTTTT. It encodes CATQGSKPTGELFF.